The 21 T cell receptor beta chains listed next were all sequenced from one sample in a study of blood T cell repertoires in COVID-19. Measured with immunoSEQ multiplex PCR; TCRdb has only the in-frame clones, and not every one. The table shows under 250,000 clones, with over 75% occurring only once. Sample: peripheral blood. The receptor source for this set is a man between 50 and 59 years old with COVID-19, enrolled during active disease.

Only one count was recorded for this clone. This chain connects TRBV27 to TRBJ2-2; 9 nucleotides match TRBD1. The J segment lost 5 bases and the V segment lost 5 bases, leaving 6 bases of the junction unmatched. CDR1 is MNHEY, CDR2 SMNVEV, per germline (reference sequence). This CDR3 is built from 15 residues. The CDR3 nucleotides are TGTGCCAGCAGTCAGGACAGGGGCTGGACCGGGGAGCTGTTTTTT. Translation gives CASSQDRGWTGELFF.

The chain couples TRBV6-5 to TRBJ1-2; 8 bases are shared with TRBD1. The V gene's germline CDR1 is MNHEY and CDR2 SVGAGI. The CDR3 contains 15 residues. Trimming removed 5 bases from V and 4 bases from J; junction bases left unmatched: 9. In DNA, the CDR3 is TGTGCCAGCAGTAACCATGGACAGGGCCTCTATGGCTACACCTTC. It translates to CASSNHGQGLYGYTF.

The CDR3 DNA sequence: TGTGCCAGCAGCTTCCACAGGGGGCTAGAAGCTTTCTTT. Residues: CASSFHRGLEAFF. The gene calls are TRBV7-2 and TRBJ1-1, with 9 bases lining up with TRBD1. J was trimmed by 8 bases and V by 3 bases; bases with no gene match: 4. Germline assignment: CDR1 SGHTA and CDR2 FQGNSA. This CDR3 region has 13 residues. Together with reference TRBV7-2 and TRBJ1-1, the CDR3 gives the full variable domain: GAGVSQSPSNKVTEKGKDVELRCDPISGHTALYWYRQSLGQGLEFLIYFQGNSAPDKSGLPSDRFSAERTGGSVSTLTIQRTQQEDSAVYLCASSFHRGLEAFFGQGTRLTVV.

This rearrangement joins TRBV7-6 to TRBJ2-3; 7 bases fit TRBD2. Trimming took 2 bases from V and 1 from J; bases not matched to a gene: 6. CDR1 is SGHVS, CDR2 FNYEAQ, per germline. This CDR3 is 16 amino acids long. CDR3 nucleotides: TGTGCCAGCAGCTTATTTTCAAGCGGGGGCACAGATACGCAGTATTTT. Encoded protein: CASSLFSSGGTDTQYF.

The chain couples TRBV24-1 to TRBJ1-2, with D perhaps TRBD1 (6 bases). Trimming shortened V by 4 bases and J by 8 bases, and 10 bases separated the two germline ends. Germline V lookup: CDR1 KGHDR, CDR2 SFDVKD. This CDR3 has 12 amino acids. The CDR3 here is CATSDYRDGYTF. In nucleotides, the CDR3 is TGTGCCACCAGTGACTACAGGGACGGCTACACCTTC.

To note about this clone: The junction and the germline gene differ at one end; a read error may be behind it. The chain links TRBV5-3 to TRBJ2-2; 10 bases match TRBD1. TRBV5-3 is an ORF, with its function uncertain. The length of the CDR3 is 19 residues. CDR3 DNA sequence: TGTGCCAGAAGCCCCCTGCCGGGACAGGGGAAAATAGAACACCGGGGAGCTGTTTTT. It yields the protein CARSPLPGQGKIEHRGAVF.

The chain's CDR3 is CASSPYYPSGANVLTF. The CDR3 DNA sequence: TGTGCCAGCAGCCCTTACTATCCGTCTGGGGCCAACGTCCTGACTTTC. The chain carries TRBV7-3 and TRBJ2-6, with no clear D. Germline values: CDR1 SGHTA, CDR2 FQGTGA. CDR3 size: 16 residues. Between the trimmed V and J ends, which lost 5 bases and 1 base, there was a span of 12 bases.

The chain combines TRBV24-1 with TRBJ2-5; 9 bases map to TRBD2. Looked up from germline, CDR1 is KGHDR and CDR2 is SFDVKD. The CDR3 loop spans 15 amino acids. Trimming at V came to 8 bases and at J to 4 bases, leaving 10 bases not matched to a gene. The DNA of the CDR3 is TGTGCCACCACCTATTGGGCGGGAGGGGCAGAGACCCAGTACTTC. It yields the protein CATTYWAGGAETQYF.

The chain joins TRBV10-3 to TRBJ1-5; a possible D gene is TRBD1 (5 bases). V was pared by 4 bases and J by 5 bases, with 12 bases between. This CDR3 comprises 14 residues. Per the germline V gene, CDR1 is ENHRY and CDR2 is SYGVKD. CDR3 nucleotide sequence: TGTGCCATCAGTGGCGACAGCCTAGATCAGCCCCAGCATTTT. Its translation is CAISGDSLDQPQHF.

J is TRBJ2-2 and V is TRBV6-6; TRBD1 might be the D (8 bases). The CDR3 is 15 residues long. Trimming stripped 6 bases from V and 4 bases from J, with 15 bases between. Germline V gene sequence: CDR1 MNHNY, CDR2 SVGAGI (reference sequence). The CDR3 nucleotides are TGTGCCAGCAGCGTACAGGGGGGGAGCACCGGGGAGCTGTTTTTT. Translation gives CASSVQGGSTGELFF.

V and J are TRBV3-1 (or the pseudogene TRBV3-2) and TRBJ2-1; 7 bases line up with TRBD2. From germline, CDR1 is LGHDT and CDR2 YNNKEL (reference sequence). V lost 0 bases and J lost 2; bases outside the gene matches: 1. This CDR3 region has 15 residues. The CDR3 bases are TGTGCCAGCAGCCAAGATGGACTAGCCTACAATGAGCAGTTCTTC. This gives the protein CASSQDGLAYNEQFF.

This clone has at least ten counts. The chain is built from TRBV7-8 and TRBJ1-1; TRBD1 matches 7 bases. This CDR3 spans 14 amino acids. CDR1 SGHVS and CDR2 FQNEAQ come from the germline V gene. V shed 5 bases, J shed 2 bases, and the junction held 5 bases outside the gene matches. CDR3 in amino acids: CASSLGTANTEAFF. The CDR3 DNA sequence: TGTGCCAGCAGCCTAGGGACAGCTAACACTGAAGCTTTCTTT.

V usage is TRBV12-5 and J usage is TRBJ2-1; 8 bases are a match to TRBD1. V was pared by 2 bases and J by 8 bases, with 8 bases of the junction left unmatched. Germline V CDR1 and CDR2: LGHNT, FRNRAP. CDR3 length equals 15 residues. CDR3 in DNA: TGTGCTAGTGGTTTGATCAGGGGGCGGAACGATGAGCAGTTCTTC. Its translation is CASGLIRGRNDEQFF. Supplemented by reference TRBV12-5 and TRBJ2-1, the full variable domain reads DARVTQTPRHKVTEMGQEVTMRCQPILGHNTVFWYRQTMMQGLELLAYFRNRAPLDDSGMPKDRFSAEMPDATLATLKIQPSEPRDSAVYFCASGLIRGRNDEQFFGPGTRLTVL.

The chain has TRBV27 and TRBJ2-3; D remains ambiguous. V lost 6 bases to trimming and J lost 1 base, with 11 bases between them. The CDR3 spans 14 residues. In germline, CDR1 is MNHEY, CDR2 SMNVEV (reference sequence). The CDR3 here is CASRVEQGTDTQYF. CDR3 bases: TGTGCCAGCAGGGTAGAGCAGGGCACAGATACGCAGTATTTT.

The genes are TRBV14 and TRBJ2-5; 8 bases map to TRBD1. J gave up 5 bases and V 2 bases, and 7 bases lay outside the gene matches. Germline V gene sequence: CDR1 SGHDN, CDR2 FVKESK. The length of the CDR3 is 15 residues. CDR3 DNA: TGTGCCAGCAGCCAAAACCGGGACAGGATGGAGACCCAGTACTTC. Its protein product is CASSQNRDRMETQYF. Looking up the rest from reference TRBV14 and TRBJ2-5 gives the full variable domain: EAGVTQFPSHSVIEKGQTVTLRCDPISGHDNLYWYRRVMGKEIKFLLHFVKESKQDESGMPNNRFLAERTGGTYSTLKVQPAELEDSGVYFCASSQNRDRMETQYFGPGTRLLVL.

The genes are TRBV19 and TRBJ1-5; 7 nucleotides line up with TRBD1. The junction had 9 bases not matched to a gene; V was cut back by 6 bases and J by 4 bases. CDR3 length equals 15 residues. Per the germline V gene, CDR1 is LNHDA and CDR2 is SQIVND (reference sequence). CDR3 DNA sequence: TGTGCCAGTAGCCCAGGGGGTCTGAGAAATCAGCCCCAGCATTTT. As protein: CASSPGGLRNQPQHF.

The CDR3 sequence is CASSIARTLTGELFF. The CDR3 DNA follows: TGTGCCAGTAGTATAGCCCGGACACTTACCGGGGAGCTGTTTTTT. The chain is built from TRBV19 and TRBJ2-2; TRBD1 is a possible D gene (5 bases). V was cut by 1 base and J by 5 bases, with 11 bases left in between. CDR1 is LNHDA and CDR2 is SQIVND in the germline V gene (reference sequence). The CDR3 runs 15 residues. The entire variable domain, with the rest obtained from reference TRBV19 and TRBJ2-2, is as follows: DGGITQSPKYLFRKEGQNVTLSCEQNLNHDAMYWYRQDPGQGLRLIYYSQIVNDFQKGDIAEGYSVSREKKESFPLTVTSAQKNPTAFYLCASSIARTLTGELFFGEGSRLTVL.

This clone has just one count. The rearrangement uses TRBV21-1 and TRBJ2-2; no check of the table's D call, TRBD2, against the DNA was made. TRBV21-1 is a documented pseudogene. The CDR3 covers 19 residues. The CDR3 nucleotides are TGTGCCAGCAGCAAGGGACTAGCGGGAGTAGTCAGTGACACCGGGGAGCTGTTTTTT. Its protein product is CASSKGLAGVVSDTGELFF.

The chain employs TRBV30 and TRBJ2-7; possibly TRBD1 for D (5 bases). Trimming pared 4 bases from V and 3 bases from J, leaving 22 bases between. Germline values: CDR1 GTSNPN, CDR2 SVGIG (reference sequence). The CDR3 has 16 residues. The CDR3 here is CAWTHPLQGSVYEQYF. In DNA, the CDR3 is TGTGCCTGGACTCACCCCCTCCAGGGCTCCGTCTACGAGCAGTACTTC.

The CDR3 nucleotides are TGTGCCAGCAGCTTAGGGGCCGGACAGGGGGGTGAAGCTTTCTTT. This sequence encodes CASSLGAGQGGEAFF. V and J are TRBV11-3 and TRBJ1-1; 10 nucleotides align to TRBD1. The CDR3 sequence is 15 residues long. Germline values: CDR1 SGHNT, CDR2 YENEEA. The trim removed 1 base at V and 7 bases at J, leaving 6 bases unmatched.

The V call is TRBV12-3 or TRBV12-4, the J call TRBJ1-6, with a tentative D call TRBD1 (5 bases). The CDR3 consists of 13 residues. Trimming pared 6 bases from V and 10 bases from J, leaving 13 bases between. CDR3: CASSPGTGSPLHF. The CDR3 region has the DNA TGTGCCAGCAGCCCCGGGACTGGGTCACCCCTCCACTTT.